Below are 30 T cell receptor beta chains sequenced from a single sample in a study of cytomegalovirus exposure and HLA in healthy donors. The primer mix had 60 Vbeta and 13 Jbeta primers. Generated by immunoSEQ multiplex PCR, the TCRdb table keeps only in-frame clones and is missing some. This table holds some 110,000 clones, 65% to 90% found once. Source material: PBMCs. The receptors originated from a man aged 30-40 years in good health and CMV-seronegative.

This chain uses TRBV30 with TRBJ1-3; 8 nucleotides match TRBD1. J was trimmed by 3 bases and V by 1 base; bases with no gene match: 11. The CDR3 covers 17 residues. Per germline, CDR1 GTSNPN and CDR2 SVGIG (reference sequence). The CDR3 bases are TGTGCCTGGAGTGCCGGACAGGGCAAGACTTTTGGAAACACCATATATTTT. Its translation is CAWSAGQGKTFGNTIYF.

The rearrangement links TRBV7-9 to TRBJ2-3, with TRBD1 identical over 10 bases. V lost 5 bases to trimming and J lost 3 bases; unmatched junction nucleotides: 2. The germline gives CDR1 SEHNR, CDR2 FQNEAQ (reference sequence). The CDR3 sequence is 14 residues long. In DNA form, the CDR3 reads TGTGCCAGCAGCCTGGGACAGGGGACAGATACGCAGTATTTT. Translated, it gives CASSLGQGTDTQYF.

The chain has TRBV19 and TRBJ2-2; 8 nucleotides agree with TRBD1. Germline CDR1 is LNHDA and CDR2 is SQIVND (reference sequence). V was clipped by 4 bases and J by 0 bases; unmatched bases: 4. The CDR3 is 16 residues long. The CDR3 spells CASSRGTGANTGELFF. DNA for the CDR3: TGTGCCAGTAGTAGGGGGACAGGAGCGAACACCGGGGAGCTGTTTTTT.

The chain has TRBV27 and TRBJ2-2; maybe TRBD2 (6 bases). CDR1 MNHEY and CDR2 SMNVEV come from the germline V gene (reference sequence). V gave up 5 bases and J gave up 6 bases, with 7 bases separating them. CDR3 length equals 12 residues. The CDR3 reads CASSRDSGELFF. Here the CDR3 DNA reads TGTGCCAGCAGTCGGGACTCCGGGGAGCTGTTTTTT.

This clone was detected only a few times. The chain uses TRBV5-1 and TRBJ1-1; tentatively, D is TRBD1 (5 bases). The CDR3 is made up of 13 amino acids. V dropped 4 bases and J dropped 8 bases, with 15 bases sitting between them. The germline V gene encodes CDR1 SGHRS and CDR2 YFSETQ. The chain's CDR3 is CASSPDSYLEAFF. In DNA form, the CDR3 reads TGCGCCAGCAGCCCCGACAGTTATTTGGAAGCTTTCTTT.

The CDR3 DNA reads TGTGCCAGCAGCCCGAGTCAGGAGGGGTATGAAAAACTGTTTTTT. Translating gives CASSPSQEGYEKLFF. The chain recombines TRBV7-2 with TRBJ1-4; possibly TRBD1 for D (5 bases). In germline, CDR1 is SGHTA, CDR2 FQGNSA. The CDR3 is 15 amino acids. Trimming pared 5 bases from V and 6 bases from J, leaving 16 bases between.

The chain is built from TRBV7-6 and TRBJ2-3; 12 bases align to TRBD2. Germline V gene lookup returns CDR1 SGHVS and CDR2 FNYEAQ. This CDR3 contains 16 residues. The V gene end was trimmed by 3 bases and the J gene end by 3 bases; junction bases not matched to a gene: 4. Written as DNA, the CDR3 is TGTGCCAGCAGCTTGTCTAGCGGGGGGGGGACAGATACGCAGTATTTT. This sequence encodes CASSLSSGGGTDTQYF. The whole variable domain, filled in from reference TRBV7-6 and TRBJ2-3, reads GAGVSQSPRYKVTKRGQDVALRCDPISGHVSLYWYRQALGQGPEFLTYFNYEAQQDKSGLPNDRFSAERPEGSISTLTIQRTEQRDSAMYRCASSLSSGGGTDTQYFGPGTRLTVL.

The rearrangement links TRBV7-2 to TRBJ1-5; 9 nucleotides align to TRBD1. The germline CDR1 and CDR2 sequences are SGHTA and FQGNSA. The CDR3 is 15 amino acids. V gave up 5 bases and J gave up 2 bases; unmatched junction bases: 4. For the CDR3, the DNA is TGTGCCAGCAGCCCGACAGGGGGGCGCAATCAGCCCCAGCATTTT. This sequence encodes CASSPTGGRNQPQHF. Supplemented by reference TRBV7-2 and TRBJ1-5, the full variable domain reads GAGVSQSPSNKVTEKGKDVELRCDPISGHTALYWYRQSLGQGLEFLIYFQGNSAPDKSGLPSDRFSAERTGGSVSTLTIQRTQQEDSAVYLCASSPTGGRNQPQHFGDGTRLSIL.

The chain employs TRBV9 and TRBJ2-3, with 11 bases matching TRBD2. Losses at the gene ends were 4 bases for V and 6 bases for J; bases not matched to a gene: 7. Per germline, CDR1 SGDLS and CDR2 YYNGEE. This CDR3 is 15 amino acids long. The CDR3 sequence is CASSPRLAGMDTQYF. The CDR3 DNA reads TGTGCCAGCAGCCCCCGACTAGCGGGAATGGATACGCAGTATTTT.

The V call is TRBV5-4, the J call TRBJ1-4, with D possibly matching TRBD1 (5 bases). CDR1 and CDR2 from the germline V gene are SGHNT and YYREEE (reference sequence). CDR3 size: 15 residues. Trimming pared 4 bases from V and 4 bases from J, leaving 14 bases between. The CDR3 nucleotides are TGTGCCAGCAGCCGGGGGGTCGGGGGTAATGAAAAACTGTTTTTT. Residues: CASSRGVGGNEKLFF.

V is TRBV6-5 and J is TRBJ2-5; TRBD2 aligns across 10 bases. This CDR3 spans 15 amino acids. V lost 2 bases, J lost 4 bases, and 4 bases stayed unmatched. In germline, CDR1 is MNHEY, CDR2 SVGAGI. The CDR3 reads CASSYKRGGLETQYF. DNA of the CDR3: TGTGCCAGCAGTTACAAGCGGGGGGGCCTAGAGACCCAGTACTTC.

This clone was seen only a few times. J is TRBJ1-6 and V is TRBV25-1; no firm D call. The germline V and J ends were trimmed by 4 bases and 10 bases, with 20 bases remaining between them. The CDR3 is 16 amino acids. The germline V gene encodes CDR1 MGHDK and CDR2 SYGVNS. CDR3 nucleotide sequence: TGTGCCAGCAGTGTACATAGGCCCTACCGAGGGTCACCCCTCCACTTT. This codes for CASSVHRPYRGSPLHF. Based on the CDR3 plus reference TRBV25-1 and TRBJ1-6, the full variable domain is EADIYQTPRYLVIGTGKKITLECSQTMGHDKMYWYQQDPGMELHLIHYSYGVNSTEKGDLSSESTVSRIRTEHFPLTLESARPSHTSQYLCASSVHRPYRGSPLHFGNGTRLTVT.

V usage is TRBV28 and J usage is TRBJ1-3; D is unclear. The V end lost 6 bases, the J end lost 2 bases, and 14 bases lay between the germline ends. The CDR3 has 15 amino acids. Per germline, CDR1 MDHEN and CDR2 SYDVKM. CDR3 nucleotide sequence: TGTGCCAGCAGGTCGGAATTGGGAGCTGGAAACACCATATATTTT. The encoded protein is CASRSELGAGNTIYF. Variable domain in full (rest from reference TRBV28 and TRBJ1-3): DVKVTQSSRYLVKRTGEKVFLECVQDMDHENMFWYRQDPGLGLRLIYFSYDVKMKEKGDIPEGYSVSREKKERFSLILESASTNQTSMYLCASRSELGAGNTIYFGEGSWLTVV.

V is TRBV5-6 and J is TRBJ2-2, with TRBD1 identical over 10 bases. V lost 2 bases and J lost 6; bases outside the gene matches: 7. CDR1 and CDR2 (germline): SGHDT, YYEEEE. CDR3 length equals 16 residues. CDR3 amino acids: CASSLGGQGFAGELFF. The DNA for the CDR3 is TGTGCCAGCAGCTTAGGGGGACAGGGGTTCGCCGGGGAGCTGTTTTTT.

The chain couples TRBV7-2 to TRBJ2-5; the match to TRBD1 covers 9 bases. With the DNA end fitting TRBJ2-7 better, the J assignment may be wrong. This CDR3 has 14 amino acids. Germline V gene data show CDR1 as SGHTA and CDR2 as FQGNSA. The CDR3 DNA sequence: TGTGCCAGCAGTCTCACAGGGGGCGGGTACGAGCAGTACTTC. Translating it yields CASSLTGGGYEQYF.

The chain joins TRBV9 to TRBJ2-2; 7 nucleotides agree with TRBD2. Looked up from germline, CDR1 is SGDLS and CDR2 is YYNGEE. The junction had 8 bases not matched to a gene; V was cut back by 0 bases and J by 6 bases. This CDR3 spans 16 amino acids. CDR3 residues: CASSVEGGKYAGELFF. CDR3 in DNA: TGTGCCAGCAGCGTAGAGGGAGGGAAGTATGCCGGGGAGCTGTTTTTT.

This chain uses TRBV7-9 with TRBJ1-2; TRBD1 matches at 9 bases. Germline V gene lookup returns CDR1 SEHNR and CDR2 FQNEAQ (reference sequence). V dropped 5 bases and J dropped 6; count of bases not matched to a gene: 10. This CDR3 spans 15 amino acids. CDR3 sequence (DNA): TGTGCCAGCAGCGAAACAGGGGGCGCCGGGAATGGCTACACCTTC. It is translated as CASSETGGAGNGYTF.

This clone has just one count. CDR3 in amino acids: CASSVDRGPGNTIYF. Written as DNA, the CDR3 is TGTGCCAGTAGTGTGGACAGGGGGCCTGGAAACACCATATATTTT. The genes are TRBV19 and TRBJ1-3; TRBD1 aligns across 11 bases. The CDR3 length is 15 residues. V dropped 5 bases and J dropped 2; count of bases not matched to a gene: 2. The germline CDR1 and CDR2 sequences are LNHDA and SQIVND (reference sequence). Full variable domain (missing parts from reference TRBV19 and TRBJ1-3): DGGITQSPKYLFRKEGQNVTLSCEQNLNHDAMYWYRQDPGQGLRLIYYSQIVNDFQKGDIAEGYSVSREKKESFPLTVTSAQKNPTAFYLCASSVDRGPGNTIYFGEGSWLTVV.

V usage is TRBV5-6 and J usage is TRBJ2-7; D might be TRBD2 (6 bases). Trimming removed 6 bases from V and 0 bases from J, with 16 bases in between. CDR1 and CDR2 (germline): SGHDT, YYEEEE. The CDR3 runs 15 residues. The CDR3: CASTWTGGSSYEQYF. CDR3 coding DNA: TGTGCCAGCACCTGGACCGGGGGAAGCTCCTACGAGCAGTACTTC.

The chain employs TRBV5-1 and TRBJ2-1; D unclear. The V end lost 2 bases, the J end lost 1 base, and 10 bases lay between the germline ends. Germline CDR1 SGHRS, CDR2 YFSETQ. This CDR3 is built from 15 residues. As DNA, the CDR3 is TGCGCCAGCAGCTTCGGTCCTCCTTCCTACAATGAGCAGTTCTTC. This sequence encodes CASSFGPPSYNEQFF.

This clone is a singleton in its sample. The rearrangement links TRBV27 to TRBJ2-6; TRBD1 might be the D (6 bases). The germline CDR1 and CDR2 sequences are MNHEY and SMNVEV (reference sequence). V shed 6 bases and J shed 0 bases, with 6 bases lying between them. The CDR3 spans 14 residues. For the CDR3, the DNA is TGTGCCAGCAGGGGGGCCTCTGGGGCCAACGTCCTGACTTTC. Residues: CASRGASGANVLTF.

The chain recombines TRBV7-2 with TRBJ2-7; D may be TRBD1 (6 bases). CDR1 and CDR2 from the germline V gene are SGHTA and FQGNSA. The CDR3 covers 13 residues. Trimming left V 5 bases short and J 2 bases short, with 10 bases between. The CDR3 here is CASSPGQTYEQYF. The CDR3 region has the DNA TGTGCCAGCAGCCCTGGACAGACCTACGAGCAGTACTTC.

The chain has TRBV13 and TRBJ2-1, with a weak D call TRBD2 (7 bases). CDR1 is PRHDT and CDR2 is FYEKMQ in the germline V gene (reference sequence). The CDR3 has 15 residues. Trimming took off 5 bases at V and 4 bases at J, with 15 bases between the two ends. CDR3 sequence reads: CASSPRGASYNEQFF. DNA for the CDR3: TGTGCCAGCAGCCCACGGGGGGCTAGTTACAATGAGCAGTTCTTC. Filled out from reference TRBV13 and TRBJ2-1, the complete variable domain reads AAGVIQSPRHLIKEKRETATLKCYPIPRHDTVYWYQQGPGQDPQFLISFYEKMQSDKGSIPDRFSAQQFSDYHSELNMSSLELGDSALYFCASSPRGASYNEQFFGPGTRLTVL.

With regard to this clone: Other DNA sequences of this sample code for an identical CDR3. The rearrangement links TRBV4-1 to TRBJ2-4; 15 bases are a match to TRBD2. The CDR3 extends over 18 amino acids. Germline loops: CDR1 MGHRA, CDR2 YSYEKL. V lost 3 bases, J lost 0 bases, and 3 bases stayed unmatched. The CDR3: CASSHGLAGGEAKNIQYF. CDR3 nucleotides: TGCGCCAGCAGCCACGGACTAGCGGGGGGGGAAGCCAAAAACATTCAGTACTTC.

This clone has only a few counts. The V gene is TRBV4-2, the J gene TRBJ2-1; TRBD2 matches 10 bases. This CDR3 is 16 amino acids long. CDR1 and CDR2 (germline): LGHNA, YNFKEQ. J lost 4 bases, V lost 0 bases, and 3 bases had no gene match. DNA for the CDR3: TGTGCCAGCAGCCAAGAGAGGACTAGCGGTTACAATGAGCAGTTCTTC. Protein product: CASSQERTSGYNEQFF.

The V and J genes are TRBV6-1 and TRBJ2-3; 7 bases are a match to TRBD1. V shed 5 bases, J shed 5 bases, and the junction held 10 bases outside the gene matches. CDR3 length: 15 residues. Looked up from germline, CDR1 is MNHNS and CDR2 is SASEGT. Written as DNA, the CDR3 is TGTGCCAGCAGTATTGACAGGGTGGCAGTAGATACGCAGTATTTT. It translates to CASSIDRVAVDTQYF.

This clone was counted only a few times. The V call is TRBV4-3, the J call TRBJ2-1, with TRBD2 matching 15 bases. The CDR3 loop spans 15 amino acids. Germline CDR1 reads LGHNA; CDR2 reads YSLEER. V gave up 4 bases and J gave up 6 bases; unmatched junction bases: 1. The CDR3 loop reads CASSRTSGGANEQFF. The CDR3 nucleotides read TGCGCCAGCAGCCGGACTAGCGGGGGGGCCAATGAGCAGTTCTTC.

The chain uses TRBV29-1 and TRBJ1-4; tentatively, D is TRBD1 (5 bases). The V end lost 6 bases, the J end lost 0 bases, and 14 bases lay between the germline ends. The CDR3 runs to 15 residues. Germline V CDR1 and CDR2: SQVTM, ANQGSEA. CDR3 protein: CSVATDRATNEKLFF. CDR3 in DNA: TGCAGCGTCGCGACAGACCGGGCAACTAATGAAAAACTGTTTTTT.

The CDR3 coding sequence is TGTGCCAGCAGCGTAGGGGACTCCCAAGAGACCCAGTACTTC. Amino acid sequence: CASSVGDSQETQYF. The chain joins TRBV9 to TRBJ2-5; possible D gene TRBD2, 6 bases. V was shortened by 0 bases and J by 1 base, with 7 bases between the two germline ends. The length of the CDR3 is 14 residues. CDR1 and CDR2 from the germline V gene are SGDLS and YYNGEE.

In this sample, this clone turned up once. This sequence joins TRBV28 and TRBJ1-1; 7 bases fit TRBD1. CDR1 is MDHEN, CDR2 SYDVKM, per germline. The junction had 10 bases not matched to a gene; V was cut back by 5 bases and J by 4 bases. This CDR3 region has 15 residues. CDR3 DNA: TGTGCCAGCAGTCTGGAACAGGGGCAAGGCACTGAAGCTTTCTTT. It specifies CASSLEQGQGTEAFF.